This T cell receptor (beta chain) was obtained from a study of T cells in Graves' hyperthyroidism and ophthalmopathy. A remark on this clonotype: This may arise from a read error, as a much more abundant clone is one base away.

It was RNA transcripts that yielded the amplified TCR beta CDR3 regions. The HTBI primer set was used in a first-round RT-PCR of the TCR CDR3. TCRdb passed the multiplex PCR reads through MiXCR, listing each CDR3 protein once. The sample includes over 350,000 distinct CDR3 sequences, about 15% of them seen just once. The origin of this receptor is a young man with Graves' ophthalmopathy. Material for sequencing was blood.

The CDR3 protein is CASSQTGLGCGYTF. CDR3 nucleotide sequence: TGTGCCAGCAGCCAGACAGGTTTAGGCTGTGGCTACACCTTC. The rearrangement uses TRBV3-1 and TRBJ1-2; maybe TRBD1 (6 bases). The CDR3 runs 14 residues. Trimming removed 3 bases from V and 7 bases from J, with 15 bases in between. CDR1 and CDR2 (germline): LGHDT, YNNKEL (reference sequence).